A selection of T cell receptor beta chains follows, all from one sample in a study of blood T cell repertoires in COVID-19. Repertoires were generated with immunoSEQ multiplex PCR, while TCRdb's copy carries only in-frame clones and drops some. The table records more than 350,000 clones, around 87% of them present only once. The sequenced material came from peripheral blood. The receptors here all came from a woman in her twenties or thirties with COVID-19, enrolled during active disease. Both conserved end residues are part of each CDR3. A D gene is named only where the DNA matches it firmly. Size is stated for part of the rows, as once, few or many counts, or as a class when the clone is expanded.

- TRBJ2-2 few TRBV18 CASSRPAEPKNTGELFF TGTGCCAGCTCACGTCCGGCGGAGCCGAAAAACACCGGGGAGCTGTTTTTT
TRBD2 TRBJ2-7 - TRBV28 CASSLPLAGGSKQYF TGTGCCAGCAGTCTCCCCCTAGCGGGAGGATCCAAGCAGTACTTC
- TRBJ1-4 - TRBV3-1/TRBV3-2 CASSADRTTNEKLFF TGTGCCAGCAGCGCAGACAGAACAACTAATGAAAAACTGTTTTTT
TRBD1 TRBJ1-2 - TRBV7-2 CASSLGPGGRGYTF TGTGCCAGCAGCCTCGGTCCAGGGGGTCGTGGCTACACCTTC
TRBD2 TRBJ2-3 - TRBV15 CATSRDPAGGGDTQYF TGTGCCACCAGCAGAGATCCAGCGGGAGGTGGGGATACGCAGTATTTT
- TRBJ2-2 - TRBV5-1 CASSLGGQNTGELFF TGCGCCAGCAGCTTGGGGGGACAAAACACCGGGGAGCTGTTTTTT
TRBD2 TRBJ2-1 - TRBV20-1 CSASILAGAGEQFF TGCAGTGCTAGTATCCTAGCGGGAGCCGGCGAGCAGTTCTTC
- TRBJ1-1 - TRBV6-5 CASSSTPTNTEAFF TGTGCCAGCAGCTCGACACCGACGAACACTGAAGCTTTCTTT
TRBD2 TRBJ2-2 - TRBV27 CASSTNLPTSALEVTGELFF TGTGCCAGCAGTACAAACCTCCCGACTAGCGCCCTAGAGGTAACCGGGGAGCTGTTTTTT
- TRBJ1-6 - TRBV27 CASSAPRGWDSPLHF TGTGCCAGCAGTGCGCCCCGCGGGTGGGATTCACCCCTCCACTTT
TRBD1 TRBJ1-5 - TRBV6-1 CASSEIAGGGQPQHF TGTGCCAGCAGTGAAATCGCAGGGGGAGGTCAGCCCCAGCATTTT
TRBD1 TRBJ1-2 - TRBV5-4 CASSLTRGTANYGYTF TGTGCCAGCAGCTTGACTAGGGGGACAGCTAACTATGGCTACACCTTC
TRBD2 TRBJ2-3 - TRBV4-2 CASSQVIGTNTDTQYF TGTGCCAGCAGCCAAGTAATCGGGACTAACACAGATACGCAGTATTTT
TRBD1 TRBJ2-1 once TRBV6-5 CASRFTSGGIDEQFF TGTGCCAGCAGATTTACCTCAGGGGGCATCGATGAGCAGTTCTTC
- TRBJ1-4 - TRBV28 CASSGEGQINEKLFF TGTGCCAGCAGTGGGGAGGGGCAGATTAATGAAAAACTGTTTTTT
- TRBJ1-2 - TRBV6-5 CASSSSGRYGYTF TGTGCCAGCAGTTCGTCAGGGCGCTATGGCTACACCTTC
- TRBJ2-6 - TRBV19 CASSISGSGANVLTF TGTGCCAGTAGTATATCAGGCTCTGGGGCCAACGTCCTGACTTTC
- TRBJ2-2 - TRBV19 CASSSSGNTGELFF TGTGCCAGTAGTTCATCAGGGAACACCGGGGAGCTGTTTTTT
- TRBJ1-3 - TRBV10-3 CAISATGGNTIYF TGTGCCATCAGTGCCACAGGGGGAAACACCATATATTTT
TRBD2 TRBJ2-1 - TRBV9 CASGPAGGLTSYNEQFF TGTGCCAGCGGCCCAGCGGGAGGGCTCACCTCCTACAATGAGCAGTTCTTC
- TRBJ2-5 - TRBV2 CASSAGVETQYF TGTGCCAGCAGTGCAGGGGTAGAGACCCAGTACTTC
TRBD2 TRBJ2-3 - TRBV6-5 CASYWGSGNTDTQYF TGTGCCAGCTACTGGGGGAGCGGGAACACAGATACGCAGTATTTT
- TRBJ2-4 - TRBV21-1 CASSTRGKNIQYF TGTGCCAGCAGCACCCGAGGGAAAAACATTCAGTACTTC
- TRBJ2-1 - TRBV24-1 CATSDLRAGKANEQFF TGTGCCACCAGTGATTTGAGGGCAGGGAAGGCCAATGAGCAGTTCTTC
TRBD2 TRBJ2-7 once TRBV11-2 CASTLTGTSGIYEQYF TGTGCCAGCACCCTTACCGGGACTAGCGGAATCTACGAGCAGTACTTC
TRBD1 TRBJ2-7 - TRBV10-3 CAISPGQGYEQYF TGTGCCATCAGTCCGGGACAGGGGTACGAGCAGTACTTC
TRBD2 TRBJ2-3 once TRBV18 CASSPPVGGRSTDTQYF TGTGCCAGCTCACCACCGGTTGGCGGGAGGAGCACAGATACGCAGTATTTT
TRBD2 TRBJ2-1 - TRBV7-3 CASRHLTSGVDNEQFF TGTGCCAGCAGGCATCTGACTAGCGGGGTCGACAATGAGCAGTTCTTC
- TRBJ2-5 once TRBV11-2 CASSQQNEETQYF TGTGCCAGCAGCCAACAGAACGAAGAGACCCAGTACTTC
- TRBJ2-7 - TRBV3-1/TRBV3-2 CASSLGTAYEQYF TGTGCCAGCAGCCTCGGGACTGCCTACGAGCAGTACTTC
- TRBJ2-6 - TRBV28 CASSLPQGTGANVLTF TGTGCCAGCAGTCTACCACAGGGTACAGGGGCCAACGTCCTGACTTTC
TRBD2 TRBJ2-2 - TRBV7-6 CASSLGGRGNTGELFF TGTGCCAGCAGCTTAGGCGGGAGGGGGAACACCGGGGAGCTGTTTTTT
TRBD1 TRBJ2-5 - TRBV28 CASSEGGTQETQYF TGTGCCAGCAGCGAAGGGGGCACCCAAGAGACCCAGTACTTC
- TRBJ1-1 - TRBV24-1 CATSDQQGGAFF TGTGCCACCAGTGACCAACAAGGGGGAGCTTTCTTT
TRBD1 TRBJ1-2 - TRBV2 CASSAAGTASPYGYTF TGTGCCAGCAGTGCTGCCGGGACAGCAAGTCCCTATGGCTACACCTTC
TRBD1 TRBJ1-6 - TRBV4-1 CASSQEGRGNSPLHF TGCGCCAGCAGCCAAGAGGGCAGGGGGAATTCACCCCTCCACTTT
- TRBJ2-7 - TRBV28 CASSLEDNLYEQYF TGTGCCAGCAGTTTAGAGGACAACCTCTACGAGCAGTACTTC
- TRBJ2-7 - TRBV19 CASSATRSYEQYF TGTGCCAGTAGTGCGACTAGGTCCTACGAGCAGTACTTC
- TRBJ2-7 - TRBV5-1 CASSVGSAYEQYF TGCGCCAGCAGCGTAGGGAGCGCCTACGAGCAGTACTTC
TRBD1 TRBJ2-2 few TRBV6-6 CASSPGQGGYNGELFF TGTGCCAGCAGTCCTGGACAGGGAGGTTATAACGGGGAGCTGTTTTTT
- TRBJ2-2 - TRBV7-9 CASSLVSGTTGELFF TGTGCCAGCAGCTTAGTTAGCGGTACCACCGGGGAGCTGTTTTTT
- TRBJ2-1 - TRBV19 CASSKVLDSYYNEQFF TGTGCCAGTAGTAAGGTTCTCGACTCGTATTACAATGAGCAGTTCTTC
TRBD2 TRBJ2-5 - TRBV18 CASSPPGLSGETQYF TGTGCCAGCTCACCACCGGGACTAAGTGGGGAGACCCAGTACTTC
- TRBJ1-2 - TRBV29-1 CSVVGADGYTF TGCAGCGTTGTAGGGGCCGATGGCTACACCTTC
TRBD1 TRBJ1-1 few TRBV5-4 CASSLDRGRGEAFF TGTGCCAGCAGCTTGGACAGGGGAAGAGGTGAAGCTTTCTTT